What follows is one T cell receptor (beta chain) and its context. The antigen remains unidentified. This sample stems from a study of OX40 agonist ivuxolimab in advanced cancers. General study points: Some of the lowest clonal expansion was seen in partial responders at 0.1-3.0 mg/kg.

Sequenced by immunoSEQ multiplex PCR; TCRdb stores in-frame clones only, minus some. The sample includes tens of thousands of clones, approximately 87% of them seen just once. The V end lost 8 bases, the J end lost 3 bases, and 16 bases lay between the germline ends. CDR3 length equals 14 residues. Germline CDR1 reads MGHDK; CDR2 reads SYGVNS. The specimen comprised CD4+ or CD8+ T cells sorted from blood, sampled in a trial of the OX40 agonist ivuxolimab. The chain joins TRBV25-1 to TRBJ2-5; TRBD2 is a possible D gene (6 bases). The receptor comes from an adult with an advanced solid tumor such as melanoma, head and neck, liver or kidney cancer. The CDR3 is CASPSSGGEETQYF. The CDR3 DNA reads TGTGCCAGCCCGTCGTCTGGAGGGGAAGAGACCCAGTACTTC.